These T cell receptor beta chains were read from a single sample in a study of blood T cells in healthy people across ages. A single record per CDR3 protein comes from TCRdb applying MiXCR to the 5' RACE reads. This sample has approximately 800,000 distinct CDR3 sequences, with roughly 60% found just once. Sequencing was performed on blood. The receptors come from a man aged 25 to 40 in good health. CDR3s include the opening cysteine and the closing phenylalanine or tryptophan. The order of the fields is V gene, J gene, clone size, D gene, CDR3 DNA, CDR3 protein. D genes are given only for firm matches. Only part of the rows carry a size: once, few, many, or a class if the clone is expanded.

V: TRBV7-2
J: TRBJ2-5
size: -
D: TRBD1
DNA: TGTGCCAGCAGCCGAGCAGGGGGCCCGCAAGAGACCCAGTACTTC
CDR3: CASSRAGGPQETQYF

V: TRBV15
J: TRBJ1-6
size: once
D: -
DNA: TGTGCCACCAGCAGAGAGCCCAGAGATTCACCCCTCCACTTT
CDR3: CATSREPRDSPLHF

V: TRBV4-1
J: TRBJ2-7
size: -
D: TRBD1
DNA: TGCGCCAGCAGCCCACGCCCGACAGGGCGGTCCTACGAGCAGTACTTC
CDR3: CASSPRPTGRSYEQYF

V: TRBV4-3
J: TRBJ1-2
size: -
D: TRBD1
DNA: TGCGCCAGCAGCCAACCAGGACAGGGTAATGGCTACACCTTC
CDR3: CASSQPGQGNGYTF

V: TRBV29-1
J: TRBJ2-1
size: -
D: -
DNA: TGCAGCGTTGAAGGCCCCCCAGGGCCGACCTACAATGAGCAGTTCTTC
CDR3: CSVEGPPGPTYNEQFF

V: TRBV12-3/TRBV12-4
J: TRBJ1-6
size: -
D: -
DNA: TGTGCCAGCACCGTTCACAGCTCCTATAATTCACCCCTCCACTTT
CDR3: CASTVHSSYNSPLHF

V: TRBV5-1
J: TRBJ1-2
size: -
D: TRBD1
DNA: TGCGCCAGCAGCTCTTCGACAGGGAAGAACTATGGCTACACCTTC
CDR3: CASSSSTGKNYGYTF

V: TRBV5-1
J: TRBJ2-6
size: -
D: -
DNA: TGCGCCAGCAGCTCCGTTAAGGCTTCTGGGGCCAACGTCCTGACTTTC
CDR3: CASSSVKASGANVLTF

V: TRBV20-1
J: TRBJ1-1
size: -
D: -
DNA: TGCAGTGCTAGACAGGAGGGGAAACCCATCCGAAACACTGAAGCTTTCTTT
CDR3: CSARQEGKPIRNTEAFF

V: TRBV29-1
J: TRBJ2-5
size: few
D: -
DNA: TGCAGCGTTGAATACAGGGACGAGACCCAGTACTTC
CDR3: CSVEYRDETQYF

V: TRBV15
J: TRBJ2-4
size: -
D: TRBD1
DNA: TGTGCCACCAGCTGGACAGGGAGCGACATTCAGTACTTC
CDR3: CATSWTGSDIQYF

V: TRBV28
J: TRBJ2-1
size: -
D: TRBD2
DNA: TGTGCCAGCAGTTTGGGGGGGGGGATTACTAATGAGCAGTTCTTC
CDR3: CASSLGGGITNEQFF

V: TRBV20-1
J: TRBJ2-1
size: -
D: TRBD2
DNA: TGCAGTGCTAGACCCAGGACTAGCGGGACCATCGGGACCTACAATGAGCAGTTCTTC
CDR3: CSARPRTSGTIGTYNEQFF

V: TRBV25-1
J: TRBJ1-6
size: -
D: TRBD1
DNA: TGTGCCAGCAGTGATCCAGGGGGCACTTCTAAACCCCTCCACTTT
CDR3: CASSDPGGTSKPLHF

V: TRBV4-3
J: TRBJ2-5
size: few
D: -
DNA: TGCGCCAGCAGCCAAGGAGGGGGTATTCAAGAGACCCAGTACTTC
CDR3: CASSQGGGIQETQYF

V: TRBV7-9
J: TRBJ2-5
size: few
D: -
DNA: TGTGCCAGCAGCAATGGCGGCTCTAAAGAGACCCAGTACTTC
CDR3: CASSNGGSKETQYF

V: TRBV11-2
J: TRBJ2-7
size: -
D: -
DNA: TGTGCCAGCAGCTTAGCCCCCCACGGGGATCGCTCCTACGAGCAGTACTTC
CDR3: CASSLAPHGDRSYEQYF

V: TRBV20-1
J: TRBJ2-1
size: -
D: TRBD2
DNA: TGCAGTGCTTCGGGGCTAGCGGGGCCTAGCTCCTACAATGAGCAGTTCTTC
CDR3: CSASGLAGPSSYNEQFF

V: TRBV29-1
J: TRBJ1-2
size: once
D: -
DNA: TGCAGCGGTGACAGCCCTCTCGAAGGCTACACCTTC
CDR3: CSGDSPLEGYTF

V: TRBV4-3
J: TRBJ2-3
size: -
D: -
DNA: TGCGCCAGCAGCCAAGGAGGTCGAGGGGGGCGGACAGATACGCAGTATTTT
CDR3: CASSQGGRGGRTDTQYF

V: TRBV3-1
J: TRBJ2-7
size: -
D: -
DNA: TGTGCCAGCAGCCAAGGTCGGGGGCCCTACGAGCAGTACTTC
CDR3: CASSQGRGPYEQYF

V: TRBV11-2
J: TRBJ1-6
size: few
D: -
DNA: TGTGCCAGCAGCTTAGTCGGGGCGAGCTCCTATAATTCACCCCTCCACTTT
CDR3: CASSLVGASSYNSPLHF

V: TRBV9
J: TRBJ2-1
size: -
D: -
DNA: TGTGCCAGCAGCGTATACCCCAATGAGCAGTTCTTC
CDR3: CASSVYPNEQFF

V: TRBV15
J: TRBJ2-3
size: -
D: -
DNA: TGTGCCACCAGCAGAGTAGGCCTAGCAACAGATACGCAGTATTTT
CDR3: CATSRVGLATDTQYF

V: TRBV4-2
J: TRBJ2-5
size: few
D: TRBD2
DNA: TGTGCCAGCAGCCGTCTAGCGGGCCTCCAAGAGACCCAGTACTTC
CDR3: CASSRLAGLQETQYF

V: TRBV10-3
J: TRBJ2-1
size: few
D: TRBD2
DNA: TGTGCCATCAGTGGATCTAGCGGGGGACCTTCCTACAATGAGCAGTTCTTC
CDR3: CAISGSSGGPSYNEQFF

V: TRBV12-3/TRBV12-4
J: TRBJ1-6
size: few
D: -
DNA: TGTGCCAGCACTTCCTATAATTCACCCCTCCACTTT
CDR3: CASTSYNSPLHF

V: TRBV7-7
J: TRBJ2-1
size: few
D: -
DNA: TGTGCCAGCAGTTCGGACAGATACAATGAGCAGTTCTTC
CDR3: CASSSDRYNEQFF

V: TRBV5-1
J: TRBJ1-6
size: -
D: TRBD1
DNA: TGCGCCAGCAGCGCAACCTCCGGGACAGGGTTTAATTCACCCCTCCACTTT
CDR3: CASSATSGTGFNSPLHF

V: TRBV5-6
J: TRBJ2-3
size: -
D: TRBD2
DNA: TGTGCCAGCAGCTCCCTTAGCGGGGGAGGCGGAGATACGCAGTATTTT
CDR3: CASSSLSGGGGDTQYF

V: TRBV6-5
J: TRBJ2-7
size: -
D: -
DNA: TGTGCCAGCAGTTTTAGGGGGGACATAGCCTACGAGCAGTACTTC
CDR3: CASSFRGDIAYEQYF

V: TRBV5-5
J: TRBJ1-1
size: -
D: -
DNA: TGTGCCAGCAGCTTCCAGGTTGAAGCTTTCTTT
CDR3: CASSFQVEAFF

V: TRBV4-1
J: TRBJ1-5
size: -
D: -
DNA: TGCGCCAGCAGCCAAGAAGTACGAAGCAGTCAGCCCCAGCATTTT
CDR3: CASSQEVRSSQPQHF

V: TRBV7-3
J: TRBJ1-2
size: few
D: -
DNA: TGTGCCAGCAGCTTAGAAGCTAACTATGGCTACACCTTC
CDR3: CASSLEANYGYTF

V: TRBV2
J: TRBJ2-5
size: few
D: -
DNA: TGTGCCGGCAGTGAGGACTATAAAGTCACGGGGACCCAGTACTTC
CDR3: CAGSEDYKVTGTQYF

V: TRBV2
J: TRBJ2-7
size: once
D: TRBD1
DNA: TGTGCCAGCAGTGTCCCGACAGGGGTCTCCTACGAGCAGTACTTC
CDR3: CASSVPTGVSYEQYF

V: TRBV9
J: TRBJ2-3
size: -
D: TRBD2
DNA: TGTGCCAGCAGCGACAACGATCTAGCGGGGGGAGATCGGCAGTATTTT
CDR3: CASSDNDLAGGDRQYF

V: TRBV7-9
J: TRBJ2-3
size: few
D: TRBD2
DNA: TGTGTCAGCAGGCCGGGACTAGCGACAGATACGCAGTATTTT
CDR3: CVSRPGLATDTQYF

V: TRBV4-3
J: TRBJ2-3
size: -
D: -
DNA: TGCGCCAGCAGCCAACGCCATGGAGTGCCCACAGATACGCAGTATTTT
CDR3: CASSQRHGVPTDTQYF

V: TRBV9
J: TRBJ2-3
size: -
D: TRBD1
DNA: TGCGCCAGCAGCGTCGAAGGGGGCGCGGATACGCAGTATTTT
CDR3: CASSVEGGADTQYF

V: TRBV5-1
J: TRBJ2-1
size: -
D: -
DNA: TGCGCCAGCAGCCCTACCTGGGGCGACTCCTACAATGTGCAGTTCTTC
CDR3: CASSPTWGDSYNVQFF

V: TRBV24-1
J: TRBJ2-7
size: once
D: -
DNA: TGTGCCACCAGTGACCAGAATTCCTACGAGCAGTACTTC
CDR3: CATSDQNSYEQYF

V: TRBV20-1
J: TRBJ2-6
size: -
D: TRBD2
DNA: TGCAGTGCTAGTCGAACTAGCGGGGGGTTTTACTCTGGGGCCAACGTCCTGACTTTC
CDR3: CSASRTSGGFYSGANVLTF

V: TRBV20-1
J: TRBJ1-2
size: -
D: -
DNA: TGCAGTGCTGAGCGGGCGGGGAACGGTTGTGGCTACACCTTC
CDR3: CSAERAGNGCGYTF

V: TRBV9
J: TRBJ2-7
size: many
D: TRBD2
DNA: TGTGCCAGCAGCGTAGGAGGCGGGGGTTCCTACGAGCAGTACTTC
CDR3: CASSVGGGGSYEQYF

V: TRBV6-5
J: TRBJ2-7
size: -
D: TRBD1
DNA: TGTGCCAGCAGCACCTCGGGACAGGGAATCTCCTACGAGCAGTACTTC
CDR3: CASSTSGQGISYEQYF

V: TRBV5-5
J: TRBJ2-1
size: -
D: -
DNA: TGTGCCAGCATCCCGGGAATTAGTTATGAGCAGTTCTTC
CDR3: CASIPGISYEQFF

V: TRBV7-2
J: TRBJ2-7
size: -
D: -
DNA: TGTGCCAGCAGCGTATATCGGGACAAATACGAGCAGTACTTC
CDR3: CASSVYRDKYEQYF

V: TRBV7-2
J: TRBJ1-6
size: -
D: -
DNA: TGTGCCAGCAGCTTAAGACGGGGCAGGGACTCACCCCTCCACTTT
CDR3: CASSLRRGRDSPLHF

V: TRBV27
J: TRBJ2-1
size: few
D: -
DNA: TGTGCCAGCAGTTATGAGGGACTTGGGGTTGAGCAGTTCTTC
CDR3: CASSYEGLGVEQFF

V: TRBV20-1
J: TRBJ2-1
size: few
D: TRBD2
DNA: TGCACGGTTACTAGCGGGGTGTTTAGTGAGCAGTTCTTC
CDR3: CTVTSGVFSEQFF

V: TRBV4-3
J: TRBJ2-2
size: -
D: TRBD2
DNA: TGCGCCAGCAGCCAAGAGGCACTAGCGGGAACGAACACCGGGGAGCTGTTTTTT
CDR3: CASSQEALAGTNTGELFF

V: TRBV29-1
J: TRBJ2-1
size: -
D: -
DNA: TGCAGCGGCCGCGTCGCCTCCTCCTACAATGAGCAGTTCTTC
CDR3: CSGRVASSYNEQFF

V: TRBV6-2/TRBV6-3
J: TRBJ2-7
size: -
D: -
DNA: TGTGCCAGCAGGAGACAGTTCTTACCCTACGAGCAGTACTTC
CDR3: CASRRQFLPYEQYF